The 21 T cell receptor beta chains reported below all come from one sample, sequenced in a study of siplizumab effects on memory and regulatory T cells. Produced via immunoSEQ multiplex PCR; TCRdb's table is partial and in-frame only. The data contain roughly 580 clones, approximately 76% of them seen just once; the ten biggest clones take up about 70%. Antigen specificity for these receptors is unknown. A 37°C coculture lasting 6 to 7 days was applied to the mixed lymphocyte reaction cells. Sequenced material: CFSE-low (dividing) CD8+ T cells sorted from an allogeneic mixed lymphocyte reaction. These receptors originate from a human donor in good health; the cells came from an allogeneic mixed lymphocyte reaction. Some clones in this sample may be carry-over from other donors' samples.

The rearrangement uses TRBV28 and TRBJ2-7; TRBD2 matches 10 bases. Germline CDR1 and CDR2: MDHEN and SYDVKM. The V and J ends lost 2 bases and 2 bases, in that order; junction bases with no gene match: 3. This CDR3 spans 15 amino acids. The CDR3 reads CASSLGLAAPYEQYF. CDR3 coding DNA: TGTGCCAGCAGTTTAGGACTAGCGGCCCCCTACGAGCAGTACTTC.

This rearrangement joins TRBV11-3 to TRBJ2-7, with D possibly being TRBD1 (6 bases). The CDR3 has 15 amino acids. V was cut by 0 bases and J by 2 bases, with 11 bases left in between. Germline CDR1 reads SGHNT; CDR2 reads YENEEA. The CDR3 sequence is CASSLEPGETYEQYF. The CDR3 DNA reads TGTGCCAGCAGCTTAGAGCCAGGGGAAACCTACGAGCAGTACTTC.

This clone has only a few counts. This chain uses TRBV5-4 with TRBJ2-7; 9 bases map to TRBD1. The V segment lost 3 bases and the J segment 3 bases; nucleotides outside the gene matches: 4. This CDR3 has 14 amino acids. Germline lookup yields CDR1 SGHNT and CDR2 YYREEE (reference sequence). DNA for the CDR3: TGTGCCAGCAGCTGGACAGGGGAAGACTACGAGCAGTACTTC. Protein sequence: CASSWTGEDYEQYF.

V gene TRBV7-9 combines with J gene TRBJ2-3, with D tentatively TRBD1 or TRBD2 (5 bases each). The V and J ends lost 5 bases and 4 bases respectively, with 16 bases between them. CDR3 length: 15 amino acids. Germline V CDR1 and CDR2: SEHNR, FQNEAQ (reference sequence). CDR3 sequence reads: CASSPGTSGADTQYF. The CDR3 coding sequence is TGTGCCAGCAGCCCGGGGACCTCTGGTGCAGATACGCAGTATTTT.

The gene calls are TRBV4-2 and TRBJ2-7, with 7 positions matching TRBD2. V lost 2 bases and J lost 5; bases outside the gene matches: 9. This CDR3 has 15 amino acids. CDR1 and CDR2 (germline): LGHNA, YNFKEQ. CDR3 in DNA: TGTGCCAGCAGCCAAACTATACTAGCGTACCACGAGCAGTACTTC. This sequence encodes CASSQTILAYHEQYF.

The chain is built from TRBV28 and TRBJ2-3, with 7 bases lining up with TRBD1. The CDR3 length is 16 residues. Germline lookup yields CDR1 MDHEN and CDR2 SYDVKM. V lost 6 bases, J lost 2 bases, and 11 bases stayed unmatched. CDR3 sequence (DNA): TGTGCCAGCAGCCCCGACCAGGGGGTTCCCACAGATACGCAGTATTTT. Its protein is CASSPDQGVPTDTQYF.

The V gene is TRBV11-2, the J gene TRBJ2-1, with 11 bases matching TRBD2. The CDR3 runs to 17 residues. Germline V gene lookup returns CDR1 SGHAT and CDR2 FQNNGV. The V gene end was trimmed by 1 base and the J gene end by 5 bases; junction bases not matched to a gene: 7. The CDR3 loop is CASSLVFGLAGHNEQFF. CDR3 nucleotide sequence: TGTGCCAGCAGCTTAGTATTTGGACTAGCGGGTCACAATGAGCAGTTCTTC. Complete variable domain (other parts from reference TRBV11-2 and TRBJ2-1): EAGVAQSPRYKIIEKRQSVAFWCNPISGHATLYWYQQILGQGPKLLIQFQNNGVVDDSQLPKDRFSAERLKGVDSTLKIQPAKLEDSAVYLCASSLVFGLAGHNEQFFGPGTRLTVL.

The V gene is TRBV4-1, the J gene TRBJ1-5; 7 bases are a match to TRBD1. With 2 bases clipped from V and 7 bases from J, the junction kept 5 bases outside the gene matches. This CDR3 is built from 14 residues. Germline V gene lookup returns CDR1 MGHRA and CDR2 YSYEKL. The CDR3 DNA reads TGCGCCAGCAGCCAATGGCAGGGGGTCCAGCCCCAGCATTTT. It is translated as CASSQWQGVQPQHF.

This chain connects TRBV7-9 to TRBJ2-5; D is perhaps TRBD1 (6 bases). CDR1 is SEHNR, CDR2 FQNEAQ, per germline (reference sequence). V gave up 6 bases and J gave up 3 bases, with 17 bases separating them. The CDR3 spans 15 residues. This chain's CDR3 is CASRLQGSFKETQYF. The CDR3 coding sequence is TGTGCCAGCAGGCTACAGGGAAGCTTTAAAGAGACCCAGTACTTC.

The chain employs TRBV27 and TRBJ2-1; D unclear. The CDR3 covers 15 residues. Per germline, CDR1 MNHEY and CDR2 SMNVEV (reference sequence). V was pared by 2 bases and J by 8 bases, with 16 bases between. The CDR3 is CASSLEVPSVDEQFF. In DNA form, the CDR3 reads TGTGCCAGCAGTTTAGAAGTTCCCTCGGTGGATGAGCAGTTCTTC.

The chain combines TRBV13 with TRBJ1-1; a possible D gene is TRBD1 (5 bases). The CDR3 totals 14 residues. CDR1 and CDR2 (germline): PRHDT, FYEKMQ (reference sequence). Trimming left V 4 bases short and J 3 bases short, with 12 bases between. The CDR3 bases are TGTGCCAGCAGCTGGGGCGCGTTTGACACTGAAGCTTTCTTT. Translation gives CASSWGAFDTEAFF. Full variable domain (outside the CDR3, taken from reference TRBV13 and TRBJ1-1): AAGVIQSPRHLIKEKRETATLKCYPIPRHDTVYWYQQGPGQDPQFLISFYEKMQSDKGSIPDRFSAQQFSDYHSELNMSSLELGDSALYFCASSWGAFDTEAFFGQGTRLTVV.

The chain links TRBV30 to TRBJ2-1, with no clear D. This CDR3 region has 11 residues. From germline, CDR1 is GTSNPN and CDR2 SVGIG (reference sequence). V gave up 5 bases and J gave up 10 bases, with 12 bases separating them. The CDR3 bases are TGTGCCTGGGCAGGAACGTTCGAGCAGTTCTTC. This gives the protein CAWAGTFEQFF.

The V call is TRBV9, the J call TRBJ2-3; perhaps D is TRBD1 or TRBD2 (5 bases each). Trimming pared 5 bases from V and 10 bases from J, leaving 14 bases between. The CDR3 has 12 amino acids. Germline CDR1 SGDLS, CDR2 YYNGEE. CDR3 sequence reads: CASSETRGAQYF. Written as DNA, the CDR3 is TGTGCCAGCAGTGAAACGAGGGGTGCGCAGTATTTT.

The chain employs TRBV9 and TRBJ2-3; perhaps TRBD2 as D (6 bases). Per germline, CDR1 SGDLS and CDR2 YYNGEE. The V end lost 0 bases, the J end lost 4 bases, and 15 bases lay between the germline ends. This CDR3 comprises 16 residues. CDR3 sequence reads: CASSVAGGIGADTQYF. The CDR3 DNA is TGTGCCAGCAGCGTAGCTGGCGGGATAGGGGCAGATACGCAGTATTTT.

This chain joins TRBV7-9 and TRBJ2-1; D is perhaps TRBD2 (6 bases). The CDR3 spans 16 residues. V was trimmed by 2 bases and J by 5 bases, leaving 16 bases between them. Germline V gene sequence: CDR1 SEHNR, CDR2 FQNEAQ (reference sequence). The CDR3 region is CASSLPTSLDDNEQFF. As DNA, the CDR3 is TGTGCCAGCAGCTTACCAACTAGCCTAGATGACAATGAGCAGTTCTTC.

In its sample, this clone was seen a few times. The chain carries TRBV27 and TRBJ1-1; no clear D gene. The V end lost 4 bases, the J end lost 0 bases, and 9 bases lay between the germline ends. The CDR3 runs 14 residues. Germline V gives CDR1 MNHEY, CDR2 SMNVEV (reference sequence). In nucleotides, the CDR3 is TGTGCCAGCAGTTCTCCAGGTTTGAACACTGAAGCTTTCTTT. Translated: CASSSPGLNTEAFF.

The chain is built from TRBV7-8 and TRBJ1-2; the D gene is possibly TRBD1 (6 bases). This CDR3 contains 15 residues. Germline CDR1 SGHVS, CDR2 FQNEAQ. The ends were cut back, 1 base at V and 2 bases at J, with 11 bases in the middle. CDR3 DNA: TGTGCCAGCAGCTTAGACTGGGGGGCCAACTATGGCTACACCTTC. It yields the protein CASSLDWGANYGYTF.

As concerns this clone: A read error may account for a junction end that differs from germline. The chain couples TRBV12-5 to TRBJ2-1; 11 nucleotides align to TRBD2. CDR1 and CDR2 (germline): LGHNT, FRNRAP. The CDR3 totals 18 residues. CDR3 in amino acids: CASGFPLAGAVSYNEQLF. CDR3 nucleotide sequence: TGTGCTAGTGGTTTCCCACTAGCGGGAGCGGTCAGCTACAATGAGCAGCTCTTC.

Notes on this clone: The identical CDR3 is also encoded by other nucleotide sequences in the sample. The chain combines TRBV27 with TRBJ2-1; perhaps TRBD2 as D (6 bases). Trimming took off 8 bases at V and 10 bases at J, with 18 bases between the two ends. This CDR3 has 13 amino acids. Germline assignment: CDR1 MNHEY and CDR2 SMNVEV (reference sequence). The CDR3 loop reads CASWTGGWGEQFF. As DNA, the CDR3 is TGTGCCAGCTGGACTGGGGGGTGGGGGGAGCAGTTCTTC.

A single count supports this clone. The DNA for the CDR3 is TGTGCCAGCAGTGACCCGTATCGCATGAACACTGAAGCTTTCTTT. It yields the protein CASSDPYRMNTEAFF. The gene calls are TRBV2 and TRBJ1-1; D is unclear. The ends were cut back, 3 bases at V and 0 bases at J, with 11 bases in the middle. Germline V CDR1 and CDR2: SNHLY, FYNNEI. This CDR3 has 15 amino acids.

This clone was counted between two and nine times. The chain carries TRBV27 and TRBJ2-3; perhaps TRBD1 as D (5 bases). Germline V gene data show CDR1 as MNHEY and CDR2 as SMNVEV (reference sequence). The CDR3 sequence is 15 residues long. The CDR3 protein is CATGLGALSTDTQYF. The DNA of the CDR3 is TGTGCGACCGGGTTAGGGGCTCTTAGCACAGATACGCAGTATTTT.